The 10 T cell receptor beta chains below all came from one sample that was sequenced in a study of early T cells in non-severe SARS-CoV-2 infection. TCRdb reprocessed the 5' RACE reads with MiXCR, giving one entry per CDR3 protein. The sample has around 53,000 distinct CDR3 sequences, over 7.5% seen once. The sequencing input was whole blood. The receptors stem from an adult who was a healthcare worker with PCR-confirmed SARS-CoV-2 infection or an uninfected control (not recorded which).

This clonotype was observed at least ten times. J is TRBJ2-2 and V is TRBV5-1; D is ambiguous. The V end lost 1 base, the J end lost 1 base, and 5 bases lay between the germline ends. CDR1 and CDR2 from the germline V gene are SGHRS and YFSETQ. CDR3 length: 14 amino acids. The CDR3 nucleotides are TGCGCCAGCAGCTTGTTGATGAACACCGGGGAGCTGTTTTTT. Amino acid sequence: CASSLLMNTGELFF.

This clonotype was picked up a small number of times. V is TRBV29-1 and J is TRBJ2-7; D unresolved. V lost 4 bases and J 2 bases, leaving 6 bases between the germline ends. Germline V gene data show CDR1 as SQVTM and CDR2 as ANQGSEA. This CDR3 has 11 residues. The CDR3: CSVGQTYEQYF. As DNA, the CDR3 is TGCAGCGTTGGGCAGACCTACGAGCAGTACTTC.

In this sample, this clonotype turned up a few times. The V call is TRBV29-1, the J call TRBJ2-1; 9 nucleotides agree with TRBD1. The CDR3 is 18 residues long. The V gene end was trimmed by 1 base and the J gene end by 1 base; junction bases not matched to a gene: 11. Germline lookup yields CDR1 SQVTM and CDR2 ANQGSEA. The CDR3 reads CSVEGMMSGTGSYNEQFF. The DNA for the CDR3 is TGCAGCGTTGAAGGGATGATGTCCGGGACAGGGTCCTACAATGAGCAGTTCTTC.

The sample holds many counts of this clonotype. The chain employs TRBV20-1 and TRBJ1-2; 10 bases are a match to TRBD1. The trim removed 5 bases at V and 7 bases at J, leaving 4 bases unmatched. Germline CDR1 reads DFQATT; CDR2 reads SNEGSKA (reference sequence). The CDR3 has 12 residues. CDR3 residues: CSAAGQGTGYTF. In DNA, the CDR3 is TGCAGTGCTGCGGGACAGGGGACTGGCTACACCTTC.

The table lists this clonotype with a few counts. The chain combines TRBV28 with TRBJ2-4; D not certain. This CDR3 has 16 amino acids. CDR1 and CDR2 from the germline V gene are MDHEN and SYDVKM. Trimming removed 2 bases from V and 0 bases from J, with 11 bases in between. Here the CDR3 reads CASSLRLPLAKNIQYF. CDR3 DNA sequence: TGTGCCAGCAGTTTAAGGCTGCCGCTAGCCAAAAACATTCAGTACTTC.

This clonotype has a handful of counts. V gene TRBV21-1 combines with J gene TRBJ1-1. TRBV21-1 is a known pseudogene. CDR3 length equals 15 residues. CDR3 sequence (DNA): TGTGCCAGCAGCAAAGCCCGCGCGGGGAACACTGAAGCTTTCTTT. Translated, it gives CASSKARAGNTEAFF.

This clonotype showed up just a few times. This chain links TRBV9 with TRBJ2-7; 7 bases agree with TRBD1. Germline trimming cut 3 bases from V and 1 base from J; bases unmatched to any gene: 1. The CDR3 loop spans 13 amino acids. Germline lookup yields CDR1 SGDLS and CDR2 YYNGEE. The CDR3 bases are TGTGCCAGCAGCGCGGGACAGTCCTACGAGCAGTACTTC. Protein product: CASSAGQSYEQYF.

The chain links TRBV13 to TRBJ1-3; no definite D call. V was pared by 2 bases and J by 0 bases, with 11 bases between. Germline V gene lookup returns CDR1 PRHDT and CDR2 FYEKMQ (reference sequence). The CDR3 is made up of 16 amino acids. CDR3 residues: CASSLYLRHSGNTIYF. Here the CDR3 DNA reads TGTGCCAGCAGCTTATATCTCAGGCACTCTGGAAACACCATATATTTT.

The rearrangement joins TRBV7-6 to TRBJ2-2; D tentatively reads TRBD1 or TRBD2 (6 bases each). The CDR3 extends over 16 amino acids. V lost 5 bases, J lost 4 bases, and 17 bases lay in between. CDR1 SGHVS and CDR2 FNYEAQ come from the germline V gene. The CDR3 loop reads CASSPTPGGGTGELFF. CDR3 nucleotide sequence: TGTGCCAGCAGCCCTACCCCCGGGGGCGGCACCGGGGAGCTGTTTTTT.

Concerning this clonotype: An end of the junction differs from the germline gene, which may be a read error. The V gene is TRBV11-3, the J gene TRBJ2-2; weak D call: TRBD2 (6 bases). Germline CDR1 reads SGHNT; CDR2 reads YENEEA. This CDR3 has 15 amino acids. The CDR3 is CASSRGGTVTGEPFF. CDR3 DNA: TGTGCCAGCAGCCGTGGAGGGACGGTCACCGGGGAGCCGTTTTTT.